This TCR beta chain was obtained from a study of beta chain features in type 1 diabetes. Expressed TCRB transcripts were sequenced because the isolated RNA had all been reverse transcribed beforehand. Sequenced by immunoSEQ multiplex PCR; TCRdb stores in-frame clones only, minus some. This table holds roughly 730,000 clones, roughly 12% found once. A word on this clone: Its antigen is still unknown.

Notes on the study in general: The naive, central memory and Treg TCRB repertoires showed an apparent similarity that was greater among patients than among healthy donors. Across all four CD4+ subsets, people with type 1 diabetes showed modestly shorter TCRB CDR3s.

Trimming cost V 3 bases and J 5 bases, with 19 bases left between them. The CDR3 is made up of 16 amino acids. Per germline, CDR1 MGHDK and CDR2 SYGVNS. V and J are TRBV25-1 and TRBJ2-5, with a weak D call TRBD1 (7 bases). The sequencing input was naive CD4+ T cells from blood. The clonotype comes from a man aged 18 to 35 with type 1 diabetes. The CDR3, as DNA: TGTGCCAGCAGTGACCCTGGAGGGGGCTTGCGGGAGACCCAGTACTTC. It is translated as CASSDPGGGLRETQYF.